The present entry profiles one T cell receptor (beta chain) with its context. No antigen is known for it. With a much larger clone just one base away, this may be a read error. Universal primer sites and UMIs were introduced during 5'RACE template-switching synthesis of TCR cDNA. A single record per CDR3 protein comes from TCRdb applying MiXCR to the 5' RACE reads. In the table there are over 300,000 distinct CDR3 sequences, approximately 7% of which are singletons. Germline-derived CDR1 and CDR2 are ENHRY and SYGVKD. This CDR3 spans 15 amino acids. This sample was taken from a study of T cells after yellow fever vaccination. The overall study: The fractions with low cell numbers were processed using SMART-Seq v4 Ultra Low Input. Study-wide points: Booster samples showed a return of most primary-vaccination clones (roughly 96% CD4, around 88% CD8).

The clonotype was recovered from a man aged 18 to 29 who received the YFV17D yellow fever vaccine. The chain recombines TRBV10-3 with TRBJ2-7; either TRBD1 or TRBD2 may supply D (5 bases each). The sample in question was PBMCs, obtained approximately 47 days after the first yellow fever vaccination. The CDR3 nucleotides read TGTGCCATCAGCCCGGGGACCGGACATCCTTACGAGCGGTACTTC. Its protein product is CAISPGTGHPYERYF.